The next 32 T cell receptor beta chains were all read from a single sample in a study of vaccination and CD4 T cells after COVID-19. The treatment was: approximately nine-day PBMC culture with coronavirus spike peptide pools or control peptides (ViraFEST assay). Sequencing of the DNA from cultured CD4+ T cells was carried out with the Oncomine TCR Beta short-read assay. MiXCR, run by TCRdb on the PCR reads, gives a single entry per CDR3 protein. The repertoire holds about 24,000 distinct CDR3 sequences, with about three fifths as singletons. These receptors' targets are unknown. The specimen was CD4+ T cells from blood, cultured in vitro. The receptors stem from a human donor who had recovered from COVID-19.

This clonotype is a singleton in its sample. For the CDR3, the DNA is TGTGCCAGCAGTTACTCGTTTAACGGGGGAGTTCGTGGCTACACCTTC. Its protein is CASSYSFNGGVRGYTF. The rearrangement joins TRBV6-5 to TRBJ1-2, with D perhaps matching TRBD1 (5 bases). This CDR3 is built from 16 residues. V lost 0 bases and J lost 7, with 18 bases in between. Germline V gene lookup returns CDR1 MNHEY and CDR2 SVGAGI.

This clonotype was detected once. This chain joins TRBV6-1 and TRBJ2-1, with TRBD2 matching over 12 bases. This CDR3 contains 15 residues. V dropped 7 bases and J dropped 3; count of bases not matched to a gene: 4. Germline V gene data show CDR1 as MNHNS and CDR2 as SASEGT. This CDR3 reads CASNLAGGIYNEQFF. The CDR3 DNA reads as TGTGCCAGCAACCTAGCGGGAGGGATCTACAATGAGCAGTTCTTC.

The chain recombines TRBV10-3 with TRBJ2-7; 8 bases are shared with TRBD1. CDR3 length: 15 residues. Germline V lookup: CDR1 ENHRY, CDR2 SYGVKD. V shed 3 bases, J shed 3 bases, and the junction held 7 bases outside the gene matches. The CDR3 reads CAISDRQGLHYEQYF. The CDR3 coding sequence is TGTGCCATCAGTGATAGACAGGGGCTCCACTACGAGCAGTACTTC.

This clonotype was counted between two and nine times. This chain connects TRBV28 to TRBJ2-7, with a tentative D call TRBD2 (5 bases). V shed 2 bases and J shed 0 bases, with 11 bases lying between them. The CDR3 is 15 residues long. The germline CDR1 and CDR2 sequences are MDHEN and SYDVKM. The CDR3 is CASSLGRGSSYEQYF. The CDR3 DNA follows: TGTGCCAGCAGTTTAGGTCGGGGAAGCTCCTACGAGCAGTACTTC.

The chain recombines TRBV15 with TRBJ2-4; D gene uncertain. The length of the CDR3 is 13 residues. Germline V gene lookup returns CDR1 LNHNV and CDR2 YYDKDF (reference sequence). The V gene lost 0 bases and the J gene lost 8 bases, with 8 bases spanning the gap. The CDR3 is CATSRDRLYIQYF. The CDR3 bases are TGTGCCACCAGCAGAGATCGTCTGTACATTCAGTACTTC.

This chain links TRBV7-2 with TRBJ1-5, with D hard to call. CDR3 length: 12 residues. V was shortened by 5 bases and J by 7 bases, with 9 bases between the two germline ends. CDR1 SGHTA and CDR2 FQGNSA come from the germline V gene. The CDR3, as DNA: TGTGCCAGCAGCGACTCGAACCAGCCCCAGCATTTT. Translating it yields CASSDSNQPQHF. Using reference TRBV7-2 and TRBJ1-5 for the parts outside the CDR3, the full variable domain is GAGVSQSPSNKVTEKGKDVELRCDPISGHTALYWYRQSLGQGLEFLIYFQGNSAPDKSGLPSDRFSAERTGGSVSTLTIQRTQQEDSAVYLCASSDSNQPQHFGDGTRLSIL.

V gene TRBV6-1 combines with J gene TRBJ1-5; D is possibly TRBD1 (5 bases). V lost 7 bases, J lost 0 bases, and 16 bases lay in between. The CDR3 is made up of 16 amino acids. The V gene's germline CDR1 is MNHNS and CDR2 SASEGT. For the CDR3, the DNA is TGTGCCAGCACGAAACTACAGGTATATAGCAATCAGCCCCAGCATTTT. It translates to CASTKLQVYSNQPQHF.

V usage is TRBV20-1 and J usage is TRBJ1-4, with D tentatively TRBD1 (5 bases). CDR3 length: 12 residues. V lost 7 bases to trimming and J lost 5 bases, with 11 bases between them. CDR1 and CDR2 (germline): DFQATT, SNEGSKA (reference sequence). CDR3 nucleotide sequence: TGCAGTGGACCGGGACCCAATGAAAAACTGTTTTTT. It translates to CSGPGPNEKLFF.

This clonotype was counted between two and nine times. This CDR3 reads CAWSHWDREAFF. The CDR3 DNA is TGTGCCTGGAGCCACTGGGACAGAGAAGCTTTCTTT. V is TRBV30 and J is TRBJ1-1; TRBD1 aligns across 7 bases. V lost 3 bases to trimming and J lost 8 bases; unmatched junction nucleotides: 6. The CDR3 has 12 residues. Germline V lookup: CDR1 GTSNPN, CDR2 SVGIG (reference sequence).

The chain links TRBV20-1 to TRBJ1-2; the D is unclear. With 1 base removed from V and 8 bases from J, the gap between germline ends came to 8 bases. This CDR3 is 11 amino acids long. Germline lookup yields CDR1 DFQATT and CDR2 SNEGSKA (reference sequence). CDR3 bases: TGCAGTGCTAGAGGCCTCCCAGGCTACACCTTC. Its translation: CSARGLPGYTF.

The chain employs TRBV12-3 or TRBV12-4 and TRBJ1-1; 7 nucleotides line up with TRBD1. Trimming at V came to 0 bases and at J to 11 bases, leaving 9 bases not matched to a gene. The CDR3 contains 14 residues. The CDR3 region is CASSLAAGGRIAFF. The CDR3 DNA reads TGTGCCAGCAGTTTAGCCGCAGGGGGAAGGATCGCTTTCTTT.

The genes are TRBV10-1 and TRBJ2-3; D gene uncertain. CDR1 is WNHNN and CDR2 is SYGVQD in the germline V gene (reference sequence). The CDR3 contains 14 residues. Trimming took off 4 bases at V and 3 bases at J, with 11 bases between the two ends. The CDR3 reads CASSVLGGTDTQYF. CDR3 DNA: TGCGCCAGCAGTGTTTTAGGTGGGACAGATACGCAGTATTTT.

V and J are TRBV11-2 and TRBJ1-1; the D gene is possibly TRBD1 (5 bases). This CDR3 contains 16 residues. Germline values: CDR1 SGHAT, CDR2 FQNNGV. The ends were cut back, 3 bases at V and 1 base at J, with 15 bases in the middle. The CDR3 coding sequence is TGTGCCAGCAGCTTTAACCCGTTGGGGGGGAACACTGAAGCTTTCTTT. Translation: CASSFNPLGGNTEAFF. The complete variable domain, with remaining parts taken from reference TRBV11-2 and TRBJ1-1, reads EAGVAQSPRYKIIEKRQSVAFWCNPISGHATLYWYQQILGQGPKLLIQFQNNGVVDDSQLPKDRFSAERLKGVDSTLKIQPAKLEDSAVYLCASSFNPLGGNTEAFFGQGTRLTVV.

This rearrangement joins TRBV20-1 to TRBJ2-2; no clear D gene. The CDR3 sequence is 14 residues long. The germline V gene has CDR1 DFQATT and CDR2 SNEGSKA (reference sequence). The V end was cut by 1 base, the J end by 7 bases, with 13 bases between. The CDR3 is CSARGEKGVGELFF. The DNA for the CDR3 is TGCAGTGCTAGAGGTGAGAAAGGAGTCGGGGAGCTGTTTTTT.

The chain combines TRBV12-3 or TRBV12-4 with TRBJ1-5; possible D gene TRBD1, 6 bases. Deletions cut 6 bases from V and 1 base from J, with 13 bases between. The CDR3 is 15 amino acids. This CDR3 reads CASRPGGASNQPQHF. CDR3 sequence (DNA): TGTGCCAGCAGGCCTGGGGGGGCGAGCAATCAGCCCCAGCATTTT.

The J gene is TRBJ1-6, the V gene TRBV2, with D possibly matching TRBD1 (5 bases). The V gene's germline CDR1 is SNHLY and CDR2 FYNNEI. The germline V and J ends were trimmed by 4 bases and 8 bases, with 6 bases remaining between them. CDR3 size: 12 residues. In DNA, the CDR3 is TGTGCCAGCAGTGGGGGGGATTCACCCCTCCACTTT. It translates to CASSGGDSPLHF.

This clonotype was seen more than once but under ten times. This rearrangement joins TRBV7-2 to TRBJ2-4, with no clear D. Germline V gives CDR1 SGHTA, CDR2 FQGNSA. The CDR3 spans 14 residues. The V gene lost 1 base and the J gene lost 0 bases, with 4 bases spanning the gap. As DNA, the CDR3 is TGTGCCAGCAGCTTAGATGCAGCCAAAAACATTCAGTACTTC. Amino acids: CASSLDAAKNIQYF.

The chain is built from TRBV19 and TRBJ2-1; 9 bases align to TRBD2. V gave up 1 base and J gave up 9 bases; unmatched junction bases: 4. CDR1 LNHDA and CDR2 SQIVND come from the germline V gene (reference sequence). This CDR3 is built from 14 residues. In DNA form, the CDR3 reads TGTGCCAGTAGTATAGGACTAGCGGACCTTGAGCAGTTCTTC. Encoded protein: CASSIGLADLEQFF.

This sequence joins TRBV7-9 and TRBJ1-3, with D uncertain. V lost 3 bases and J lost 9, with 12 bases in between. CDR1 is SEHNR, CDR2 FQNEAQ, per germline (reference sequence). CDR3 size: 13 residues. This CDR3 reads CASSFFEGPTIYF. In DNA form, the CDR3 reads TGTGCCAGCAGCTTTTTTGAGGGTCCCACCATATATTTT.

The table lists this clonotype with a count of one. The chain is built from TRBV11-3 and TRBJ2-5, with D possibly matching TRBD1 (6 bases). This CDR3 region has 15 residues. CDR1 is SGHNT and CDR2 is YENEEA in the germline V gene. V lost 4 bases, J lost 4 bases, and 16 bases lay in between. CDR3 bases: TGTGCCAGCAGCTCCACCACAGGGCCCCGAGAGACCCAGTACTTC. This gives the protein CASSSTTGPRETQYF.

The chain couples TRBV27 to TRBJ1-2, with a possible D match to TRBD1 (6 bases). The CDR3 is 13 amino acids. V shed 6 bases and J shed 4 bases, with 12 bases lying between them. From germline, CDR1 is MNHEY and CDR2 SMNVEV (reference sequence). CDR3 in DNA: TGTGCCAGCAGATTGACAGGTGGCTATGGCTACACCTTC. It translates to CASRLTGGYGYTF.

This rearrangement joins TRBV6-2 or TRBV6-3 to TRBJ2-3; tentative D call: TRBD2 (5 bases). The CDR3 has 15 residues. Germline V lookup: CDR1 MNHEY, CDR2 SVGEGT. Between the trimmed V and J ends, which lost 5 bases and 1 base, there was a span of 13 bases. The CDR3 nucleotides are TGTGCCAGCAGTCCGACGGGATCCGGCACAGATACGCAGTATTTT. The encoded protein is CASSPTGSGTDTQYF.

The chain recombines TRBV24-1 with TRBJ2-5; tentatively, D is TRBD2 (5 bases). Per germline, CDR1 KGHDR and CDR2 SFDVKD. This CDR3 is 15 amino acids long. Trimming stripped 4 bases from V and 5 bases from J, with 16 bases between. CDR3 residues: CATSDPYPSSETQYF. CDR3 coding DNA: TGTGCCACCAGTGACCCTTACCCTAGCTCGGAGACCCAGTACTTC.

V gene TRBV6-2 or TRBV6-3 combines with J gene TRBJ2-1; weak D call: TRBD2 (5 bases). The germline V and J ends were trimmed by 3 bases and 16 bases, with 19 bases remaining between them. Per the germline V gene, CDR1 is MNHEY and CDR2 is SVGEGT. This CDR3 has 13 amino acids. CDR3 DNA: TGTGCCAGCAGTTATATCTACTCTAGCCCTCCCTTCTTC. It translates to CASSYIYSSPPFF.

The chain joins TRBV19 to TRBJ1-5, with D possibly TRBD1 on 6 matching bases. The V and J ends lost 4 bases and 5 bases respectively, with 12 bases between them. This CDR3 is 14 amino acids long. Germline loops: CDR1 LNHDA, CDR2 SQIVND (reference sequence). The chain's CDR3 is CASSTGGPYQPQHF. Here the CDR3 DNA reads TGTGCCAGTAGTACCGGGGGGCCCTATCAGCCCCAGCATTTT. Together with reference TRBV19 and TRBJ1-5, the CDR3 gives the full variable domain: DGGITQSPKYLFRKEGQNVTLSCEQNLNHDAMYWYRQDPGQGLRLIYYSQIVNDFQKGDIAEGYSVSREKKESFPLTVTSAQKNPTAFYLCASSTGGPYQPQHFGDGTRLSIL.

The V gene is TRBV2, the J gene TRBJ1-2; D possibly corresponds to TRBD1 (5 bases). The germline V and J ends were trimmed by 8 bases and 5 bases, with 12 bases remaining between them. Germline lookup yields CDR1 SNHLY and CDR2 FYNNEI. The CDR3 totals 12 residues. The CDR3 protein is CASERGRYGYTF. CDR3 DNA sequence: TGTGCCAGCGAGAGGGGAAGGTATGGCTACACCTTC.

The V call is TRBV14, the J call TRBJ1-2; the match to TRBD1 covers 7 bases. Germline V gene sequence: CDR1 SGHDN, CDR2 FVKESK. The length of the CDR3 is 15 residues. V lost 4 bases to trimming and J lost 2 bases; unmatched junction nucleotides: 7. CDR3 loop: CASSPSPTGNYGYTF. The CDR3 DNA reads TGTGCCAGCAGCCCGAGCCCGACAGGGAACTATGGCTACACCTTC.

This clonotype occurred a few times. The CDR3 DNA follows: TGTGCCAGCAGTGAAGAGGGGGCGGGCAATCAGCCCCAGCATTTT. Its protein product is CASSEEGAGNQPQHF. The chain carries TRBV25-1 and TRBJ1-5, with TRBD1 matching over 7 bases. This CDR3 has 15 amino acids. Germline V gives CDR1 MGHDK, CDR2 SYGVNS. The V gene end was trimmed by 2 bases and the J gene end by 2 bases; junction bases not matched to a gene: 3. Looking up the rest from reference TRBV25-1 and TRBJ1-5 gives the full variable domain: EADIYQTPRYLVIGTGKKITLECSQTMGHDKMYWYQQDPGMELHLIHYSYGVNSTEKGDLSSESTVSRIRTEHFPLTLESARPSHTSQYLCASSEEGAGNQPQHFGDGTRLSIL.

CDR3 loop: CASSYSAGGAYEQYF. The CDR3 bases are TGTGCCAGCAGTTACTCCGCCGGGGGGGCCTACGAGCAGTACTTC. The chain carries TRBV6-5 and TRBJ2-7, with 8 bases identical to TRBD2. The CDR3 is made up of 15 amino acids. V lost 0 bases and J lost 2; bases outside the gene matches: 3. Germline assignment: CDR1 MNHEY and CDR2 SVGAGI.

This clonotype occurred a few times. The chain is built from TRBV20-1 and TRBJ1-5; a possible D gene is TRBD1 (5 bases). V lost 3 bases to trimming and J lost 1 base, with 10 bases between them. CDR3 length: 14 residues. Germline CDR1 is DFQATT and CDR2 is SNEGSKA (reference sequence). DNA of the CDR3: TGCAGTGCTAGGGGGACTAACAGCAATCAGCCCCAGCATTTT. Translating it yields CSARGTNSNQPQHF.

The rearrangement joins TRBV6-2 or TRBV6-3 to TRBJ1-2, with 10 bases aligning to TRBD1. The J segment lost 7 bases and the V segment lost 7 bases, leaving 6 bases of the junction unmatched. CDR1 is MNHEY, CDR2 SVGEGT, per germline. The CDR3 totals 13 residues. CDR3 bases: TGTGCCAGCATTGGGGGACAGGGGCCTGGCTACACCTTC. Its translation is CASIGGQGPGYTF.

The chain employs TRBV6-4 and TRBJ2-1; no clear D gene. There are 15 residues in the CDR3. The germline CDR1 and CDR2 sequences are MRHNA and SNTAGT. V was shortened by 4 bases and J by 8 bases, with 18 bases between the two germline ends. In DNA, the CDR3 is TGTGCCAGCAGTGTCGAGTCGAAAAGGGTGGATGAGCAGTTCTTC. Translating gives CASSVESKRVDEQFF.